The source of this T cell receptor beta chain is a study of blood T cell repertoires in COVID-19. As for the study in general: Acute-phase and convalescent COVID-19 samples originated in the United States, Italy and Spain. PBMCs, B-cell-depleted T cells, or T cells provided the cDNA or gDNA that made up the material.

Original analysis: Reference gene primer amplification gave estimated nucleated cell counts. This table comes from immunoSEQ multiplex PCR, and its TCRdb copy is limited to in-frame clones, with some not included. The DNA gave D and trimming, while V, J and clone size come from that table. The sample lists 110,000 to 150,000 clones, around 77% occurring once. The V and J ends lost 3 bases and 0 bases, in that order; junction bases with no gene match: 3. This CDR3 has 16 amino acids. CDR1 and CDR2 (germline): MDHEN, SYDVKM. J is TRBJ2-2 and V is TRBV28, with 8 bases aligning to TRBD1. This receptor was taken from a man aged 45-60 years with active or convalescent COVID-19. Specimen: peripheral blood. CDR3 amino acids: CASSFPGQANTGELFF. The CDR3 DNA reads TGTGCCAGCAGTTTCCCGGGACAGGCGAACACCGGGGAGCTGTTTTTT. The entire variable domain, with the rest obtained from reference TRBV28 and TRBJ2-2, is as follows: DVKVTQSSRYLVKRTGEKVFLECVQDMDHENMFWYRQDPGLGLRLIYFSYDVKMKEKGDIPEGYSVSREKKERFSLILESASTNQTSMYLCASSFPGQANTGELFFGEGSRLTVL.